A single sample is the source of the 27 T cell receptor beta chains below, sequenced in a study of molecular identifiers for immune sequencing clone quantification. TCRdb redid the calling of the PCR reads with MiXCR, one entry per CDR3 protein. The table includes fewer than 350,000 distinct CDR3 sequences, 20% to 25% detected once. The specimen was naive CD8+ T cells from blood, with Jurkat cell RNA spiked in. The subset: FACS-sorted CD8+CD4-CCR7+CD45RA+ naive T cells. The source is a human donor in good health. Some libraries in this study had Jurkat cell RNA spiked in.

The sample holds one count of this clonotype. The chain joins TRBV10-3 to TRBJ2-5; D assignment may be TRBD1 or TRBD2 (5 bases each). CDR1 is ENHRY, CDR2 SYGVKD, per germline. The CDR3 length is 13 residues. V gave up 6 bases and J gave up 4 bases, with 12 bases separating them. In nucleotides, the CDR3 is TGTGCCATCAGCGAGGGGATTGGAGAGACCCAGTACTTC. Its protein is CAISEGIGETQYF.

This clonotype was seen many times. This chain connects TRBV27 to TRBJ2-3, with D unclear. The V end lost 5 bases, the J end lost 11 bases, and 17 bases lay between the germline ends. Germline V gives CDR1 MNHEY, CDR2 SMNVEV (reference sequence). The CDR3 is 13 residues long. In DNA form, the CDR3 reads TGTGCCAGCAGTACCAATACTCGAGACCGGCAGTATTTT. Its protein product is CASSTNTRDRQYF.

This clonotype was recorded once. A read error may be the cause here, since a much bigger clone is one base away. The genes are TRBV2 and TRBJ2-4; D unclear. V was cut by 11 bases and J by 7 bases, with 15 bases left in between. This CDR3 contains 12 residues. Germline V CDR1 and CDR2: SNHLY, FYNNEI. CDR3 sequence (DNA): TGTGCCGGCCTCAGCGCCTTGAACATTCAGTACTTC. This translates into CAGLSALNIQYF.

With respect to this clonotype: A much larger clone sits a single nucleotide away, making a read error possible. DNA of the CDR3: TGTGCCAGCAGCTCTAATAGCGATCAGCCCCAGCATTTT. Amino acids: CASSSNSDQPQHF. The chain employs TRBV7-9 and TRBJ1-5; D not resolved. Germline V gene data show CDR1 as SEHNR and CDR2 as FQNEAQ (reference sequence). CDR3 length: 13 amino acids.

Of note for this clonotype: A clone one base away is much larger, so this may be a read error. V usage is TRBV14 and J usage is TRBJ2-2; TRBD1 matches at 7 bases. The CDR3 length is 16 residues. CDR1 and CDR2 from the germline V gene are SGHDN and FVKESK. DNA for the CDR3: TGTGCCGGCAGCCCGAAGACAGGGATAAACACCGGGGAGCTGTTTTTT. Protein sequence: CAGSPKTGINTGELFF.

In the case of this clonotype: This could be a read error, since a much larger clone is one nucleotide away. The J gene is TRBJ2-6, the V gene TRBV5-1; D gene ambiguous. The germline V gene encodes CDR1 SGHRS and CDR2 YFSETQ. Between the trimmed V and J ends, which lost 7 bases and 3 bases, there was a span of 8 bases. The CDR3 consists of 13 residues. The CDR3 protein is CASRPDGANVLTF. The CDR3 nucleotides read TGCGCCAGCCGGCCTGATGGGGCCAACGTCCTGACTTTC.

The chain has TRBV5-1 and TRBJ2-7; 9 nucleotides align to TRBD1. CDR1 is SGHRS and CDR2 is YFSETQ in the germline V gene. V trimming: 0 bases; J trimming: 8 bases; junction bases outside the gene matches: 6. The CDR3 runs 14 residues. The CDR3 coding sequence is TGCGCCAGCAGCTTGGGGACAGGGGCGTTGAAGCAGTACTTC. It yields the protein CASSLGTGALKQYF.

This clonotype has more than one count but fewer than ten. Given a much more abundant clone one base away, this may be a read error. The V gene is TRBV14, the J gene TRBJ2-7; 7 nucleotides match TRBD1. The CDR3 has 14 residues. From germline, CDR1 is SGHDN and CDR2 FVKESK. The CDR3 DNA reads TGTGCCAGCAGCCAGACAGGGATGCCCTACGAGCAGCACTTC. Translated, it gives CASSQTGMPYEQHF.

This clonotype came up a few times. The chain uses TRBV12-3 or TRBV12-4 and TRBJ2-3; 13 positions agree with TRBD2. Trimming cost V 4 bases and J 0 bases; bases outside gene matches: 7. The CDR3 loop spans 18 amino acids. In DNA, the CDR3 is TGTGCCAGCAGTTCCGGGACTAGCGGGACTGCTAGCACAGATACGCAGTATTTT. Translated: CASSSGTSGTASTDTQYF.

This chain links TRBV7-9 with TRBJ2-7; possibly TRBD2 for D (6 bases). The CDR3 length is 17 residues. The germline V gene encodes CDR1 SEHNR and CDR2 FQNEAQ (reference sequence). Trimming left V 2 bases short and J 3 bases short, with 20 bases between. Here the CDR3 reads CASSLTPELSGDYEQYF. The CDR3 nucleotides read TGTGCCAGCAGCTTAACCCCGGAACTATCGGGAGACTACGAGCAGTACTTC.

This clonotype was counted many times. This chain uses TRBV29-1 with TRBJ2-3, with 9 bases matching TRBD1. The CDR3 has 14 amino acids. V trimming: 6 bases; J trimming: 6 bases; junction bases outside the gene matches: 10. From germline, CDR1 is SQVTM and CDR2 ANQGSEA. In DNA form, the CDR3 reads TGCAGCGTCTTGGGGACAGGGAGTTTCGATACGCAGTATTTT. Amino acids: CSVLGTGSFDTQYF.

As concerns this clonotype: A much bigger clone sits one base away, suggesting this may be a read error. This chain joins TRBV6-6 and TRBJ2-1; D is possibly TRBD2 (6 bases). Trimming cost V 5 bases and J 9 bases, with 14 bases left between them. The CDR3 contains 13 residues. Germline V gives CDR1 MNHNY, CDR2 SVGAGI (reference sequence). The CDR3 coding sequence is TGTGCCAGCAGTGGAAATGCGGGGAGTGAGCAGTTCTTC. Translating it yields CASSGNAGSEQFF.

This clonotype was seen at least ten times. The chain couples TRBV30 to TRBJ2-5; 10 bases are a match to TRBD2. Trimming cost V 2 bases and J 3 bases; bases outside gene matches: 3. This CDR3 has 14 residues. Germline lookup yields CDR1 GTSNPN and CDR2 SVGIG (reference sequence). CDR3 sequence: CAWSSGTSEETQYF. In nucleotides, the CDR3 is TGTGCCTGGAGTAGTGGGACTAGCGAAGAGACCCAGTACTTC.

This clonotype was counted ten times or more. The chain recombines TRBV27 with TRBJ2-2; D remains ambiguous. CDR3 length equals 14 residues. Germline V gene lookup returns CDR1 MNHEY and CDR2 SMNVEV (reference sequence). V lost 2 bases, J lost 4 bases, and 8 bases lay in between. The CDR3 DNA follows: TGTGCCAGCAGTTTAGTAAGGGTCACCGGGGAGCTGTTTTTT. Translating it yields CASSLVRVTGELFF.

This clonotype has at least ten counts. The chain has TRBV4-3 and TRBJ2-7; 9 bases match TRBD2. The CDR3 consists of 17 residues. V lost 0 bases to trimming and J lost 4 bases; unmatched junction nucleotides: 10. Germline-derived CDR1 and CDR2 are LGHNA and YSLEER. The CDR3 sequence is CASSQDGPAGGKYEQYF. The CDR3 coding sequence is TGCGCCAGCAGCCAAGATGGGCCAGCGGGGGGAAAGTACGAGCAGTACTTC.

This clonotype turned up a few times. The chain links TRBV7-9 to TRBJ2-3; 12 positions match TRBD2. The V segment lost 7 bases and the J segment 4 bases; nucleotides outside the gene matches: 6. There are 15 residues in the CDR3. The germline V gene encodes CDR1 SEHNR and CDR2 FQNEAQ (reference sequence). The CDR3 here is CASKTSGSPPDTQYF. For the CDR3, the DNA is TGTGCCAGCAAGACTAGCGGGAGTCCCCCAGATACGCAGTATTTT.

In this sample, this clonotype turned up a few times. The chain links TRBV6-2 or TRBV6-3 to TRBJ2-7; possibly TRBD1 or TRBD2 for D (5 bases each). The CDR3 totals 15 residues. Trimming shortened V by 0 bases and J by 2 bases, and 11 bases separated the two germline ends. The germline gives CDR1 MNHEY, CDR2 SVGEGT. The CDR3 region has the DNA TGTGCCAGCAGTTACTCTAGTGGGACCGCCTACGAGCAGTACTTC. This translates into CASSYSSGTAYEQYF.

Remarks on this clonotype: This may come from a read error, since a much larger clone is one base off. The chain has TRBV27 and TRBJ2-7; D is unresolved. Germline V lookup: CDR1 MNHEY, CDR2 SMNVEV (reference sequence). The CDR3 is made up of 13 amino acids. The CDR3 loop reads CASSLSPSYGQYF. Written as DNA, the CDR3 is TGTGCCAGCAGTCTGAGTCCCTCCTACGGGCAGTACTTC.

The sample holds many counts of this clonotype. The DNA of the CDR3 is TGTGCCAGCAGCCCGTCGTTAGTGACCCGGGAGCAGTACTTC. This encodes CASSPSLVTREQYF. This chain links TRBV7-6 with TRBJ2-7; D ambiguous. This CDR3 region has 14 residues. The V end was cut by 5 bases, the J end by 7 bases, with 18 bases between. Germline loops: CDR1 SGHVS, CDR2 FNYEAQ.

This clonotype was seen ten or more times. This chain uses TRBV29-1 with TRBJ2-7; TRBD2 might be the D (5 bases). Looked up from germline, CDR1 is SQVTM and CDR2 is ANQGSEA. This CDR3 is 12 amino acids long. V was clipped by 2 bases and J by 6 bases, with 11 bases between them. CDR3 loop: CSVETRGAEQYF. CDR3 DNA: TGCAGCGTTGAAACTCGGGGAGCCGAGCAGTACTTC.

On this clonotype: It may be a read error: a sequence one base away is much more abundant. V gene TRBV6-5 combines with J gene TRBJ2-3; a weak D match, TRBD2 (5 bases). The germline CDR1 and CDR2 sequences are MNHEY and SVGAGI. The V gene lost 6 bases and the J gene lost 4 bases, with 5 bases spanning the gap. This CDR3 has 11 residues. Here the CDR3 reads CASRLADTQYF. The DNA for the CDR3 is TGTGCCAGCAGACTAGCAGATACGCAGTATTTT.

This clonotype was seen a single time. This sequence may be a read error, since a much larger clone differs from it by one base. The genes are TRBV12-3 or TRBV12-4 and TRBJ2-3; D might be TRBD2 (7 bases). The CDR3 has 17 amino acids. Between the trimmed V and J ends, which lost 0 bases and 4 bases, there was a span of 17 bases. DNA for the CDR3: TGTGCCAGCAGTTTAGCACTGCTAGCGGAGGGGGCAGATACGCAGTATTTT. It codes for CASSLALLAEGADTQYF.

This clonotype has more than one count but fewer than ten. The chain joins TRBV6-2 or TRBV6-3 to TRBJ2-7, with a tentative D call TRBD2 (6 bases). Germline CDR1 MNHEY, CDR2 SVGEGT. The germline V and J ends were trimmed by 6 bases and 6 bases, with 15 bases remaining between them. The length of the CDR3 is 13 residues. CDR3 DNA: TGTGCCAGCAGCCGGGACTCGTATCGCGAGCAGTACTTC. It translates to CASSRDSYREQYF.

At least ten counts were recorded for this clonotype. The J gene is TRBJ2-3, the V gene TRBV7-2; D is possibly TRBD1 (6 bases). V lost 1 base to trimming and J lost 0 bases, with 17 bases between them. This CDR3 has 18 residues. Germline V lookup: CDR1 SGHTA, CDR2 FQGNSA. The CDR3, as DNA: TGTGCCAGCAGCTTAGTGCCTGTTGAGGGGGATAGCACAGATACGCAGTATTTT. Protein sequence: CASSLVPVEGDSTDTQYF.

This clonotype occurred many times. The chain couples TRBV6-2 or TRBV6-3 to TRBJ1-1, with D tentatively TRBD1 (5 bases). From germline, CDR1 is MNHEY and CDR2 SVGEGT. There are 13 residues in the CDR3. V was pared by 6 bases and J by 3 bases, with 11 bases between. DNA for the CDR3: TGTGCCAGCAGGCAGGGTTCGTACACTGAAGCTTTCTTT. Protein product: CASRQGSYTEAFF.

Comment on this clonotype: A much larger clone lies a single base off, so this may be a read error. This chain links TRBV6-2 or TRBV6-3 with TRBJ2-6; D unresolved. V was cut by 4 bases and J by 0 bases, with 10 bases left in between. The length of the CDR3 is 16 residues. Germline V gives CDR1 MNHEY, CDR2 SVGEGT. CDR3 sequence reads: CASSSLTPSGANVLTF. The DNA for the CDR3 is TGTGCCAGCAGTTCCCTGACTCCCTCTGGGGCCAACGTCCTGACTTTC.

This clonotype was detected many times. This chain uses TRBV7-9 with TRBJ2-3; TRBD1 is a possible D gene (6 bases). This CDR3 comprises 16 residues. V lost 4 bases, J lost 2 bases, and 16 bases lay in between. Germline V CDR1 and CDR2: SEHNR, FQNEAQ (reference sequence). The CDR3 loop reads CASSSNNRAPTDTQYF. The CDR3 DNA reads as TGTGCCAGCAGCTCAAATAACAGGGCCCCCACAGATACGCAGTATTTT.